These T cell receptor beta chains were read from a single sample in a study of blood T cell repertoires in COVID-19. This table comes from immunoSEQ multiplex PCR, and its TCRdb copy is limited to in-frame clones, with some not included. The sample has a few hundred thousand clones, approximately 87% seen once. Material: peripheral blood. Receptors originate from a woman aged 25 to 39 with COVID-19, enrolled during active disease. The CDR3 runs from the conserved cysteine through the conserved F or W. The D gene is left open where the match is weak.

>TRBV6-5|13|.|TRBJ2-5
CASSYRGRETQYF
>TRBV6-6|14|TRBD2|TRBJ2-1
CASTYREGYNEQFF
>TRBV6-5|15|TRBD1|TRBJ2-7
CASSYRRDRAYEQYF
>TRBV28|15|.|TRBJ2-4
CASSPTVRAKNIQYF
>TRBV18|12|.|TRBJ2-3
CASSVKGDTQYF
>TRBV19|18|TRBD1|TRBJ2-2
CASSIRGGTGSATGELFF
>TRBV11-2|17|TRBD2|TRBJ2-2
CASSLIGRAENTGELFF
>TRBV5-5|14|.|TRBJ1-5
CASRMGGVGQPQHF
>TRBV6-5|14|.|TRBJ1-5
CASRGDTRNQPQHF
>TRBV11-2|12|.|TRBJ2-7
CASSLAGNEQYF
>TRBV4-3|15|.|TRBJ1-2
CASSQDPSPNYGYTF
>TRBV24-1|16|.|TRBJ1-5
CATSDHTTGSNQPQHF
>TRBV6-2/TRBV6-3|14|.|TRBJ2-2
CASSYSGVGGELFF
>TRBV5-1|15|TRBD2|TRBJ2-7
CASSLVTSGSNEQYF
>TRBV29-1|14|TRBD1|TRBJ2-7
CSVPPGQGESEQYF
>TRBV6-1|16|.|TRBJ1-6
CASSGLAGTVNSPLHF
>TRBV5-1|15|TRBD2|TRBJ2-5
CASSSTSGRGETQYF
>TRBV5-4|15|TRBD2|TRBJ2-5
CASSPAQRGQETQYF
>TRBV7-7|13|.|TRBJ2-3
CASSLGRQDTQYF
>TRBV5-5|14|.|TRBJ1-5
CASSLGQNNQPQHF
>TRBV11-1|15|.|TRBJ2-5
CASSLAGGDQETQYF
>TRBV13|18|TRBD2|TRBJ2-3
CASSYPGLAGGRTDTQYF
>TRBV3-1/TRBV3-2|14|.|TRBJ1-2
CASSQGGRHYGYTF
>TRBV4-1|13|TRBD1|TRBJ1-2
CASSPDRGGGYTF
>TRBV5-1|14|.|TRBJ2-3
CASSFWASTDTQYF
>TRBV18|13|.|TRBJ2-5
CASSPGQRETQYF
>TRBV7-9|13|.|TRBJ2-1
CASSLTQEGEQFF
>TRBV11-3|17|TRBD2|TRBJ2-3
CASSFGLAGEKADTQYF
>TRBV3-1/TRBV3-2|17|.|TRBJ1-6
CASSPDSGTRRNSPLHF
>TRBV5-8|14|.|TRBJ2-7
CASSLTGLSYEQYF
>TRBV3-1/TRBV3-2|14|.|TRBJ1-1
CASSQEEGGTEAFF
>TRBV19|17|.|TRBJ2-1
CASSIVPLELSGGEQFF
>TRBV7-2|13|.|TRBJ2-5
CASRPVGVETQYF
>TRBV19|14|.|TRBJ2-2
CASSPGQYTGELFF
>TRBV18|14|.|TRBJ2-1
CASSPLREGNEQFF
>TRBV2|14|TRBD1|TRBJ2-5
CASRGTGGRETQYF
>TRBV19|15|TRBD2|TRBJ2-6
CASSTGLAGANVLTF
>TRBV4-3|17|TRBD2|TRBJ2-5
CASSQDWASGSGETQYF
>TRBV6-5|16|TRBD2|TRBJ2-1
CASSYFGLARNNEQFF
>TRBV3-1/TRBV3-2|17|.|TRBJ2-1
CASSQDVRGSSYNEQFF
>TRBV19|13|TRBD1|TRBJ2-1
CASSRQGNNEQFF
>TRBV24-1|13|TRBD1|TRBJ2-1
CATSDLDRNEQFF